This TCR beta chain was documented in a study of CD8+CD57+ T cells in acquired aplastic anemia. The overall study: CD4+ and CD8+ cells, once sorted, gave DNA averaging about 3.4 ug. Study-wide findings and caveats: Around 27 was the count of CD8+ CDR3 sequences that patients shared with controls. Patients versus controls showed no significant CD8+ Simpson's diversity difference.

TCR beta VDJ and CDR3 profiles were obtained from a genomic DNA template. TCRdb processed the reads anew with MiXCR; each CDR3 protein has one entry. Here the sample spans around 150,000 distinct CDR3 sequences, about 48% being singletons. The patients chosen for sequencing had shown expansion of CD8+CD57+ cells (detected by flow cytometry). Every one of the patients had aplastic anemia (severe, acquired). This clonotype showed up many times. Antigen specificity is unknown. This CDR3 region has 17 residues. V gave up 1 base and J gave up 5 bases, with 17 bases separating them. Germline V lookup: CDR1 SGHTA, CDR2 FQGTGA.

This sequence originates from a human donor with aplastic anemia. The chain carries TRBV7-3 and TRBJ2-2; D might be TRBD2 (7 bases). What was sequenced was sorted CD4+, CD8+, or CD8+CD57+ T cells (not recorded which) from PBMCs. This CDR3 is CASSLSGGGRWTGELFF. The CDR3 DNA follows: TGTGCCAGCAGCTTAAGTGGCGGGGGCCGGTGGACCGGGGAGCTGTTTTTT.